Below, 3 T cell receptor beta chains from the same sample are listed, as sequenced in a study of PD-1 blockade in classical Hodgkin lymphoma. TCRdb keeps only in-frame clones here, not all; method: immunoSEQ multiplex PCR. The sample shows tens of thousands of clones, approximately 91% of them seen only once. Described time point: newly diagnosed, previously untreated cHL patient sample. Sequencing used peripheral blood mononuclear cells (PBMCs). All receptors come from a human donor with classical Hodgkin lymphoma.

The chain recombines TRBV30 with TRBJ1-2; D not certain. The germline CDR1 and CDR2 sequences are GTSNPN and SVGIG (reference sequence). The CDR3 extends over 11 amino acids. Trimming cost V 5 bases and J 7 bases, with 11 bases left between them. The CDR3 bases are TGTGCCTGGGGGCTGGGGAGTGGCTACACCTTC. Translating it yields CAWGLGSGYTF.

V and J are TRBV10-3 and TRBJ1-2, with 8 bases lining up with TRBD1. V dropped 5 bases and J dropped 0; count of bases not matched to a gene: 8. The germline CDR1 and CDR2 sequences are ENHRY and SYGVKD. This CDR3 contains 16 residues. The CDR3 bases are TGTGCCATCAGTCCGGGACAGGCATTTTCTAACTATGGCTACACCTTC. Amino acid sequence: CAISPGQAFSNYGYTF.

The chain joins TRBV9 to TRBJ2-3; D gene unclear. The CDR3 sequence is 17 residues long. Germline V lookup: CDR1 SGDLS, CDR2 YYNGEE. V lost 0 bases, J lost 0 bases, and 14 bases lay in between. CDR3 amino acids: CASSVEARIPSTDTQYF. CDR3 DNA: TGTGCCAGCAGCGTAGAGGCTAGAATCCCCAGCACAGATACGCAGTATTTT.